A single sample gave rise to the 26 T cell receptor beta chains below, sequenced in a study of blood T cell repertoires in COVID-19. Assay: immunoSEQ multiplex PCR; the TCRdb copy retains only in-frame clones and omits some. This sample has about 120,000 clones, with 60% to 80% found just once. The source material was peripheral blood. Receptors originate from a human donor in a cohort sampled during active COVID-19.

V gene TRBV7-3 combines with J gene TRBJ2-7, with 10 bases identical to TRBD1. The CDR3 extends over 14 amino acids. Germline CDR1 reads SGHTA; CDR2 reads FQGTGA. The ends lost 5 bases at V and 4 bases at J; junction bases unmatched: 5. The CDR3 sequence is CASSLRQGAYEQYF. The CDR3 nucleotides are TGTGCCAGCAGCCTTCGACAGGGGGCATACGAGCAGTACTTC.

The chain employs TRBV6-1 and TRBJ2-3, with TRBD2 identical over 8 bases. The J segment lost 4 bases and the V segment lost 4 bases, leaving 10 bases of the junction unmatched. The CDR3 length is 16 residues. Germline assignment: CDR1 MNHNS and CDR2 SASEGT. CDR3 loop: CASSAAVGRGSDTQYF. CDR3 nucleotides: TGTGCCAGCAGTGCCGCTGTCGGGAGGGGTTCAGATACGCAGTATTTT.

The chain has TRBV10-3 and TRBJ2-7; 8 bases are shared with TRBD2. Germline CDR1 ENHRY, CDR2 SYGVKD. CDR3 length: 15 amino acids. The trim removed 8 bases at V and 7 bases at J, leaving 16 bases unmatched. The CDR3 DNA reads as TGTGCCATCGGCCGACTAAACCAGCGGGAGAGGGAGCAGTACTTC. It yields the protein CAIGRLNQREREQYF.

The CDR3 sequence: CASSLAGRTYEQYF. For the CDR3, the DNA is TGTGCCAGCAGTTTAGCGGGAAGAACCTACGAGCAGTACTTC. The V call is TRBV28, the J call TRBJ2-7; D possibly corresponds to TRBD2 (6 bases). CDR3 size: 14 residues. Germline V gene lookup returns CDR1 MDHEN and CDR2 SYDVKM. Trimming left V 2 bases short and J 2 bases short, with 10 bases between. The complete variable domain, with remaining parts taken from reference TRBV28 and TRBJ2-7, reads DVKVTQSSRYLVKRTGEKVFLECVQDMDHENMFWYRQDPGLGLRLIYFSYDVKMKEKGDIPEGYSVSREKKERFSLILESASTNQTSMYLCASSLAGRTYEQYFGPGTRLTVT.

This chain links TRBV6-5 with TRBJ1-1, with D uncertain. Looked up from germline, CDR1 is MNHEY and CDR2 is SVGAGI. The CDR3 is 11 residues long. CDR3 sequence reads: CAGRGHGEAFF. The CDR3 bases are TGTGCAGGCCGGGGTCACGGTGAAGCTTTCTTT.

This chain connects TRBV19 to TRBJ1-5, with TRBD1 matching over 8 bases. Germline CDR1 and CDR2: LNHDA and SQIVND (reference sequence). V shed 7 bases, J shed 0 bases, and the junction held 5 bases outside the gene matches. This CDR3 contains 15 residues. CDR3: CASTPGQGSNQPQHF. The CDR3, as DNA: TGTGCCAGTACCCCCGGACAGGGTAGCAATCAGCCCCAGCATTTT.

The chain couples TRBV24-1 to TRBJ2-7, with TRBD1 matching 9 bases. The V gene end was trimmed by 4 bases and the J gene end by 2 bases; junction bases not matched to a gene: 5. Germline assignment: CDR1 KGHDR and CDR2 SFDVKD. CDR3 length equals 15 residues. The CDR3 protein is CATSETGTGTYEQYF. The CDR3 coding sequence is TGTGCCACCAGTGAGACCGGGACAGGGACCTACGAGCAGTACTTC.

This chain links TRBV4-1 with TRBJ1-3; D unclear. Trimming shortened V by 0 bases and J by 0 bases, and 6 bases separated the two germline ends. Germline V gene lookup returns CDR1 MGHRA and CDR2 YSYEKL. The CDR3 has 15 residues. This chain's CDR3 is CASSQDSPSGNTIYF. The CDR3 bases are TGCGCCAGCAGCCAAGACAGTCCCTCTGGAAACACCATATATTTT.

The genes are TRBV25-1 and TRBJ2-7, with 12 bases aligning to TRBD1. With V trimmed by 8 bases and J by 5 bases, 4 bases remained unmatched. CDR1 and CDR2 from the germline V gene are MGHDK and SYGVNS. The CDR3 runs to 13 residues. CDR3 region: CASSGTGGNEQYF. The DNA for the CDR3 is TGTGCCAGCTCCGGGACAGGGGGCAACGAGCAGTACTTC.

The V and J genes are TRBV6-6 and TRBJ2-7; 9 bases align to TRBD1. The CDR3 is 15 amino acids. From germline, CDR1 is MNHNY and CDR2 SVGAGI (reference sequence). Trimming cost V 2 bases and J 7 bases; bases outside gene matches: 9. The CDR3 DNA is TGTGCCAGCAGTTACCGGGGACAGGGTCGAGAGGAGCAGTACTTC. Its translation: CASSYRGQGREEQYF.

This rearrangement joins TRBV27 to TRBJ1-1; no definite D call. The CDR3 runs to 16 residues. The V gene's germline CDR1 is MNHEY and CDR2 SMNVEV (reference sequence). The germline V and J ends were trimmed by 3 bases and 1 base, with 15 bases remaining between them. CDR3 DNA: TGTGCCAGCAGTTTTTTGGGAGACGATAGGAACACTGAAGCTTTCTTT. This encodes CASSFLGDDRNTEAFF.

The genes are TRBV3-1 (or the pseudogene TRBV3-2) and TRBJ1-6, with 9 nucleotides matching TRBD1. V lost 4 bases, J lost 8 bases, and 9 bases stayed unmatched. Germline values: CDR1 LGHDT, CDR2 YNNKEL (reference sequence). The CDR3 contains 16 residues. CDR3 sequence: CASSLLDRGRDSPLHF. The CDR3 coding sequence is TGTGCCAGCAGCCTCCTAGACAGGGGGAGGGATTCACCCCTCCACTTT.

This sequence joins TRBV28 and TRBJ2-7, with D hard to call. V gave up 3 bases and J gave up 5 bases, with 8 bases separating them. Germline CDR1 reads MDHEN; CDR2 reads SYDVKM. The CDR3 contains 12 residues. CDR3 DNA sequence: TGTGCCAGCAGTTTGGTCGAGAACGAGCAGTACTTC. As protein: CASSLVENEQYF. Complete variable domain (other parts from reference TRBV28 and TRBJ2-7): DVKVTQSSRYLVKRTGEKVFLECVQDMDHENMFWYRQDPGLGLRLIYFSYDVKMKEKGDIPEGYSVSREKKERFSLILESASTNQTSMYLCASSLVENEQYFGPGTRLTVT.

CDR3 in DNA: TGCGCCAGCAGCTTGGCCGGGGACACCGGAAACACCATATATTTT. Its translation: CASSLAGDTGNTIYF. This chain connects TRBV5-1 to TRBJ1-3; possibly TRBD1 for D (6 bases). Germline lookup yields CDR1 SGHRS and CDR2 YFSETQ. The CDR3 totals 15 residues. V lost 0 bases, J lost 4 bases, and 11 bases lay in between. Full variable domain (remainder filled in from reference TRBV5-1 and TRBJ1-3): KAGVTQTPRYLIKTRGQQVTLSCSPISGHRSVSWYQQTPGQGLQFLFEYFSETQRNKGNFPGRFSGRQFSNSRSEMNVSTLELGDSALYLCASSLAGDTGNTIYFGEGSWLTVV.

This CDR3 is CASSPPLAEDQYF. CDR3 bases: TGTGCCAGCAGCCCACCCCTAGCGGAGGACCAGTACTTC. The chain uses TRBV7-9 and TRBJ2-7, with 7 nucleotides matching TRBD2. CDR1 is SEHNR and CDR2 is FQNEAQ in the germline V gene (reference sequence). This CDR3 has 13 residues. Trimming removed 5 bases from V and 10 bases from J; junction bases left unmatched: 11. The full variable domain, with the rest looked up from reference TRBV7-9 and TRBJ2-7, is DTGVSQNPRHKITKRGQNVTFRCDPISEHNRLYWYRQTLGQGPEFLTYFQNEAQLEKSRLLSDRFSAERPKGSFSTLEIQRTEQGDSAMYLCASSPPLAEDQYFGPGTRLTVT.

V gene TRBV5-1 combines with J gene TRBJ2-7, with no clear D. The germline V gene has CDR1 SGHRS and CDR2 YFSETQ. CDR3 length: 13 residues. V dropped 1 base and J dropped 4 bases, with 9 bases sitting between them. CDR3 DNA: TGCGCCAGCAGCTTGAGTTGGCAGTACGAGCAGTACTTC. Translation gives CASSLSWQYEQYF.

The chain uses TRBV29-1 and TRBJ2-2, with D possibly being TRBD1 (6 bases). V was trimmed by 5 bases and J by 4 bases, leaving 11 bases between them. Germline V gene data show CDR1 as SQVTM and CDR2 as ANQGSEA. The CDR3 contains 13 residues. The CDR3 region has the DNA TGCAGCGTTTCCAGGGGTGGCACCGGGGAGCTGTTTTTT. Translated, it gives CSVSRGGTGELFF.

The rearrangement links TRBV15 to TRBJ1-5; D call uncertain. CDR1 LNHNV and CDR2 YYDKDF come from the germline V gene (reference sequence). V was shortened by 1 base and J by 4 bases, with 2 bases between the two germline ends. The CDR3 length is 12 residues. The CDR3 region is CATSRANQPQHF. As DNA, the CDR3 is TGTGCCACCAGCAGAGCTAATCAGCCCCAGCATTTT.

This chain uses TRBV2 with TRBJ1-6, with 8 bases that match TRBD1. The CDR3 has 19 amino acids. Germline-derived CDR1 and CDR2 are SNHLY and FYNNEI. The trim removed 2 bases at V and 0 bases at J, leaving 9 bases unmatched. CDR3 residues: CASSESSRGRSSYNSPLHF. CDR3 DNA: TGTGCCAGCAGTGAATCTAGCAGGGGGCGCAGCTCCTATAATTCACCCCTCCACTTT.

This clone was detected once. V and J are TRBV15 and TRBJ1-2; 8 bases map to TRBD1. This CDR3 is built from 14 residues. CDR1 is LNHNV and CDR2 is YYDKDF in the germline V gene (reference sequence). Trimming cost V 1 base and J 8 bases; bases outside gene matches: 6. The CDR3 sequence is CATSRGQGARGYTF. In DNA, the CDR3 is TGTGCCACCAGCAGAGGTCAGGGGGCGCGGGGCTACACCTTC.

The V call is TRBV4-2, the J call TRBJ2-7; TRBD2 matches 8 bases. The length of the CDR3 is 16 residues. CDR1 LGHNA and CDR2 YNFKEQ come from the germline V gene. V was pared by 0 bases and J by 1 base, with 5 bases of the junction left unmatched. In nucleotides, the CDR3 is TGTGCCAGCAGCCAAGAAGAGGAGCGGGAGTCCTACGAGCAGTACTTC. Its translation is CASSQEEERESYEQYF.

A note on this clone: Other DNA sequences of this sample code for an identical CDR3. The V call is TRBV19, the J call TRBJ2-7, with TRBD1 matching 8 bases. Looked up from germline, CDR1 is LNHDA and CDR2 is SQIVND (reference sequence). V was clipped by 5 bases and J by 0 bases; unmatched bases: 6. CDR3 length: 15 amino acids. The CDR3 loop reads CASSLRQGSSYEQYF. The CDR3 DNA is TGTGCCAGTAGTCTCCGACAGGGGAGCTCCTACGAGCAGTACTTC.

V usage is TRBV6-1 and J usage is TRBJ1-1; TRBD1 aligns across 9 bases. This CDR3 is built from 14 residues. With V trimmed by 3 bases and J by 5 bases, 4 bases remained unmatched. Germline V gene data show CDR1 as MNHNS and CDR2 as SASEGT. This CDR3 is CASSEDRGWTEAFF. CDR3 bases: TGTGCCAGCAGTGAGGACAGGGGTTGGACTGAAGCTTTCTTT.

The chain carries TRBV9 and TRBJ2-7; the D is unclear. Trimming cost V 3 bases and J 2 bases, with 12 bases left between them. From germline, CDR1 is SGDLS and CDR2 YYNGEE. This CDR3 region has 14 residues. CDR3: CASSASDIAYEQYF. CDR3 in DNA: TGTGCCAGCAGCGCCTCCGACATTGCCTACGAGCAGTACTTC. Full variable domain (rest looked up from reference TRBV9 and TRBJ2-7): DSGVTQTPKHLITATGQRVTLRCSPRSGDLSVYWYQQSLDQGLQFLIQYYNGEERAKGNILERFSAQQFPDLHSELNLSSLELGDSALYFCASSASDIAYEQYFGPGTRLTVT.

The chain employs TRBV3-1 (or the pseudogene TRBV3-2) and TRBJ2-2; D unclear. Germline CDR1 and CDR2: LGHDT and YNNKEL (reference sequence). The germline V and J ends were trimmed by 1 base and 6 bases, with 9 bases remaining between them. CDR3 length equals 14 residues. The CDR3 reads CASSQVAAAGELFF. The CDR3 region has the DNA TGTGCCAGCAGCCAAGTCGCTGCGGCCGGGGAGCTGTTTTTT.

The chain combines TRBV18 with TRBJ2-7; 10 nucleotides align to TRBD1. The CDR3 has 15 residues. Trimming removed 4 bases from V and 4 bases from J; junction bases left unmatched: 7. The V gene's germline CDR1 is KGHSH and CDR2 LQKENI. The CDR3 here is CASSLTGTGVYEQYF. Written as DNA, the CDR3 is TGTGCCAGCTCACTCACCGGGACAGGGGTATACGAGCAGTACTTC.